This T cell receptor (beta chain) was sequenced for a study of blood T cell repertoires in COVID-19 (dated by TCRdb to 2020 to 2021). Regarding the study in general: Samples from collaborators originated in the United States, Italy and Spain and spanned both the acute and convalescent phases of COVID-19. Subjects who had been exposed to COVID-19, were actively infected with it, or had recovered from it provided the deeply sampled blood TCRbeta repertoires that made up the dataset. Nearly every sample came with metadata listing a de-identified subject ID, COVID-19 status, age in years and sex. The samples were drawn from the first 160 participants of the ongoing ImmuneRACE study and from 1,254 subjects provided by 6 global collaborators. The prospective study material was composed of cDNA or gDNA derived from T cells, B-cell-depleted T cells, or PBMCs. Where available, HLA class I and class II types were taken from metadata supplied by the sample provider and were not determined by assay-based typing. The repertoires were released in a freely available public database meant as a resource for research on the immune response to SARS-CoV-2.

The CDR1 and CDR2 encoded by the germline V gene are SGDLS and YYNGEE. V is pared back by 0 bases and J by 8 bases, with 6 bases lying between the germline termini. Spanning cysteine to phenylalanine, the CDR3 consists of 13 amino acids. This entry keeps only the CDR3 DNA: 39 bases, framed from base 1. General study outcomes and caveats: The quantity of clinical and demographic metadata differed by source and by participant and was supplied without curation.

The collaborating institutions used their own protocols to collect whole blood in K2EDTA tubes. Collaborator samples were shipped for TCRbeta analysis as frozen whole blood, isolated PBMCs, or DNA extracted from either sample type. The immunoSEQ Assay, a bias-controlled multiplex PCR, was used to amplify TCRbeta CDR3 regions from genomic DNA. The published analysis was carried out like this. The number of nucleated cells in each sample was estimated from the amplification of reference gene primers within the assay. To quantify the absolute abundance of each unique TCRbeta CDR3 rearrangement, sequence reads were collapsed and filtered. For each sample, productive Simpson clonality was calculated as the square root of Simpson's diversity index over productive rearrangements. TCRdb limited this immuneACCESS table to in-frame rearrangements with V and J called. A share of clones is missing; checked studies link under half to unresolved V genes, and the rest is unexplained. That table is the source of V, J and clone size, and D and trimming were worked out from the DNA. For this sample the table gives fewer than 95,000 clones, of which around 89% were detected only once. Clones ranked in the top ten supply 7.5% to 9.5% of the sample.

This clone appeared a single time. It has no known antigen specificity. Base quality data are lacking; no much larger clone is found one base away. The source is a man between 45 and 60 years old with acute or convalescent COVID-19. The sequencing sample was made of peripheral blood. The rearranged segments are TRBV9 and TRBJ1-6; confidence is insufficient to name the D gene. The CDR3 amino acid sequence is: CASSVVTDSPLHF. The nucleotide sequence is given as TGTGCCAGCAGCGTAGTAACAGATTCACCCCTCCACTTT.